The 29 T cell receptor beta chains below come from one sample, sequenced in a study of OX40 agonist ivuxolimab in advanced cancers. Assay: immunoSEQ multiplex PCR; the TCRdb copy retains only in-frame clones and omits some. The data contain some 72,000 clones, 92% of them singletons. The sample was CD4+ or CD8+ T cells sorted from blood, taken in a trial of the OX40 agonist ivuxolimab. The receptors stem from an adult with an advanced solid tumor such as melanoma, head and neck, liver or kidney cancer.

V gene TRBV6-6 combines with J gene TRBJ2-7, with TRBD2 identical over 8 bases. V trimming: 6 bases; J trimming: 2 bases; junction bases outside the gene matches: 9. Germline V gene data show CDR1 as MNHNY and CDR2 as SVGAGI (reference sequence). This CDR3 has 15 residues. The CDR3 bases are TGTGCCAGCAGCCAAGACCGGCGGGGGGCCTACGAGCAGTACTTC. As protein: CASSQDRRGAYEQYF.

The V and J genes are TRBV18 and TRBJ2-2; D is uncertain. This CDR3 comprises 13 residues. The germline V and J ends were trimmed by 6 bases and 6 bases, with 11 bases remaining between them. Per the germline V gene, CDR1 is KGHSH and CDR2 is LQKENI. CDR3 residues: CASSLDQAGELFF. The CDR3 region has the DNA TGTGCCAGCTCCCTCGATCAAGCCGGGGAGCTGTTTTTT. The full variable domain, its missing parts supplied by reference TRBV18 and TRBJ2-2, is NAGVMQNPRHLVRRRGQEARLRCSPMKGHSHVYWYRQLPEEGLKFMVYLQKENIIDESGMPKERFSAEFPKEGPSILRIQQVVRGDSAAYFCASSLDQAGELFFGEGSRLTVL.

This sequence joins TRBV7-6 and TRBJ2-7, with D possibly matching TRBD2 (6 bases). Germline-derived CDR1 and CDR2 are SGHVS and FNYEAQ. CDR3 size: 14 residues. Trimming pared 5 bases from V and 6 bases from J, leaving 17 bases between. The CDR3 is CASSGGRPQGEQYF. CDR3 DNA: TGTGCCAGCAGCGGAGGGCGTCCCCAGGGCGAGCAGTACTTC.

The genes are TRBV28 and TRBJ1-5; 11 nucleotides align to TRBD1. Germline CDR1 reads MDHEN; CDR2 reads SYDVKM. The CDR3 is 15 residues long. With V trimmed by 2 bases and J by 7 bases, 4 bases remained unmatched. This CDR3 reads CASSLGTGGAQPQHF. The CDR3 region has the DNA TGTGCCAGCAGTTTAGGGACAGGGGGAGCACAGCCCCAGCATTTT.

The genes are TRBV4-3 and TRBJ2-1; TRBD2 might be the D (7 bases). Deletions cut 2 bases from V and 0 bases from J, with 17 bases between. Germline V gene sequence: CDR1 LGHNA, CDR2 YSLEER. The CDR3 extends over 18 amino acids. CDR3 in amino acids: CASSQWGLGGSSYNEQFF. As DNA, the CDR3 is TGCGCCAGCAGCCAATGGGGGCTGGGGGGGAGCTCCTACAATGAGCAGTTCTTC.

The gene calls are TRBV25-1 and TRBJ1-2, with TRBD1 matching 8 bases. The V gene's germline CDR1 is MGHDK and CDR2 SYGVNS. The CDR3 has 14 amino acids. V dropped 5 bases and J dropped 3; count of bases not matched to a gene: 5. CDR3 coding DNA: TGTGCCAGCAGTCGAGCAGGGGGCGACTATGGCTACACCTTC. This encodes CASSRAGGDYGYTF.

The CDR3 spells CASGVGGHEQYF. The CDR3, as DNA: TGTGCCAGCGGGGTGGGGGGCCACGAGCAGTACTTC. The J gene is TRBJ2-7, the V gene TRBV27; D assignment may be TRBD1 or TRBD2 (6 bases each). The CDR3 loop spans 12 amino acids. CDR1 MNHEY and CDR2 SMNVEV come from the germline V gene (reference sequence). V shed 8 bases and J shed 5 bases, with 13 bases lying between them.

V usage is TRBV7-3 and J usage is TRBJ2-1; the D is unclear. This CDR3 is built from 18 residues. V was cut by 4 bases and J by 4 bases, with 23 bases left in between. Germline V CDR1 and CDR2: SGHTA, FQGTGA. CDR3 sequence: CASSSRARLDGTYNEQFF. The CDR3 DNA sequence: TGTGCCAGCAGCTCCCGAGCTCGGCTGGACGGTACATACAATGAGCAGTTCTTC.

CDR3 nucleotide sequence: TGTGCCAGCTCACCACCGCGAACCTCCCGGTTAGCCTATGGCTACACCTTC. Protein: CASSPPRTSRLAYGYTF. The chain links TRBV18 to TRBJ1-2; D unresolved. The CDR3 consists of 17 residues. Looked up from germline, CDR1 is KGHSH and CDR2 is LQKENI. Trimming shortened V by 0 bases and J by 4 bases, and 18 bases separated the two germline ends.

The chain recombines TRBV7-8 with TRBJ2-6, with no clear D. Looked up from germline, CDR1 is SGHVS and CDR2 is FQNEAQ. Trimming took off 1 base at V and 0 bases at J, with 7 bases between the two ends. The CDR3 sequence is 16 residues long. The DNA for the CDR3 is TGTGCCAGCAGCTTAGAGTTTGGCTCTGGGGCCAACGTCCTGACTTTC. Its translation is CASSLEFGSGANVLTF.

The gene calls are TRBV5-1 and TRBJ2-3; the D is unclear. This CDR3 has 13 amino acids. Germline values: CDR1 SGHRS, CDR2 YFSETQ. V lost 5 bases and J 1 base, leaving 8 bases between the germline ends. CDR3 sequence reads: CASRGGGTDTQYF. Written as DNA, the CDR3 is TGCGCCAGCAGGGGTGGAGGCACAGATACGCAGTATTTT. Supplemented by reference TRBV5-1 and TRBJ2-3, the full variable domain reads KAGVTQTPRYLIKTRGQQVTLSCSPISGHRSVSWYQQTPGQGLQFLFEYFSETQRNKGNFPGRFSGRQFSNSRSEMNVSTLELGDSALYLCASRGGGTDTQYFGPGTRLTVL.

This chain connects TRBV6-4 to TRBJ2-1, with 7 bases fitting TRBD2. Trimming took 5 bases from V and 4 from J; bases not matched to a gene: 11. The CDR3 runs 16 residues. Germline lookup yields CDR1 MRHNA and CDR2 SNTAGT. DNA of the CDR3: TGTGCCAGCAGTATCAAGGGCCTAGCGGAATACAATGAGCAGTTCTTC. The encoded protein is CASSIKGLAEYNEQFF.

The chain couples TRBV19 to TRBJ2-3; TRBD2 matches at 9 bases. Germline CDR1 reads LNHDA; CDR2 reads SQIVND (reference sequence). V trimming: 8 bases; J trimming: 7 bases; junction bases outside the gene matches: 13. The CDR3 runs 15 residues. In DNA form, the CDR3 reads TGTGCCAGTTCCCGCAATCCGCGGGAGGGCCATACGCAGTATTTT. This codes for CASSRNPREGHTQYF.

The chain joins TRBV5-1 to TRBJ1-1; no firm D call. Between the trimmed V and J ends, which lost 3 bases and 3 bases, there was a span of 12 bases. The germline CDR1 and CDR2 sequences are SGHRS and YFSETQ. This CDR3 region has 14 residues. The chain's CDR3 is CASSWEWEDTEAFF. The CDR3, as DNA: TGCGCCAGCAGCTGGGAGTGGGAGGACACTGAAGCTTTCTTT.

V is TRBV30 and J is TRBJ2-7, with D perhaps matching TRBD1 (5 bases). The CDR3 consists of 13 residues. The V end was cut by 1 base, the J end by 3 bases, with 10 bases between. In germline, CDR1 is GTSNPN, CDR2 SVGIG (reference sequence). The chain's CDR3 is CAWSADRYYEQYF. CDR3 coding DNA: TGTGCCTGGAGTGCCGACAGATACTACGAGCAGTACTTC.

The chain recombines TRBV7-2 with TRBJ2-3; D is uncertain. The germline V gene encodes CDR1 SGHTA and CDR2 FQGNSA. This CDR3 region has 13 residues. The V gene lost 3 bases and the J gene lost 3 bases, with 7 bases spanning the gap. The DNA of the CDR3 is TGTGCCAGCAGCTTTTTTAGGACAGATACGCAGTATTTT. It is translated as CASSFFRTDTQYF.

This clone is a singleton in its sample. The CDR3 DNA sequence: TGTGCCAGCAGTTTATGGGAGGACTCTGGGGCCAACGTCCTGACTTTC. The encoded protein is CASSLWEDSGANVLTF. The rearrangement links TRBV27 to TRBJ2-6, with TRBD2 as a possible D gene (6 bases). The ends were cut back, 1 base at V and 0 bases at J, with 7 bases in the middle. Germline CDR1 and CDR2: MNHEY and SMNVEV (reference sequence). The CDR3 length is 16 residues. Drawing the rest from reference TRBV27 and TRBJ2-6, the complete variable domain is EAQVTQNPRYLITVTGKKLTVTCSQNMNHEYMSWYRQDPGLGLRQIYYSMNVEVTDKGDVPEGYKVSRKEKRNFPLILESPSPNQTSLYFCASSLWEDSGANVLTFGAGSRLTVL.

The chain couples TRBV5-4 to TRBJ2-6, with 12 bases that match TRBD2. The CDR3 is 19 amino acids. Germline assignment: CDR1 SGHNT and CDR2 YYREEE (reference sequence). With V trimmed by 4 bases and J by 0 bases, 8 bases remained unmatched. The chain's CDR3 is CASSRLAGALDSGANVLTF. Here the CDR3 DNA reads TGTGCCAGCAGCCGACTAGCGGGAGCTCTCGACTCTGGGGCCAACGTCCTGACTTTC.

The chain is built from TRBV5-5 and TRBJ1-5, with TRBD1 as a possible D gene (5 bases). This CDR3 region has 15 residues. Trimming removed 4 bases from V and 2 bases from J, with 13 bases in between. The germline V gene encodes CDR1 SGHKS and CDR2 YYEKEE (reference sequence). The CDR3 is CASSPRGLGNQPQHF. The CDR3, as DNA: TGTGCCAGCAGCCCCCGGGGCTTGGGCAATCAGCCCCAGCATTTT.

The chain uses TRBV7-2 and TRBJ1-2, with TRBD1 identical over 7 bases. CDR1 SGHTA and CDR2 FQGNSA come from the germline V gene. The CDR3 is made up of 16 amino acids. V was clipped by 2 bases and J by 5 bases; unmatched bases: 11. The CDR3 spells CASSLQSAGGVYGYTF. The CDR3 DNA reads as TGTGCCAGCAGCTTACAATCGGCAGGGGGGGTATATGGCTACACCTTC.

The chain has TRBV5-6 and TRBJ2-2, with 9 bases fitting TRBD2. V was pared by 0 bases and J by 8 bases, with 8 bases of the junction left unmatched. The CDR3 is 16 residues long. Germline V gives CDR1 SGHDT, CDR2 YYEEEE. In DNA, the CDR3 is TGTGCCAGCAGCTTGGCCCCCCTAGCGGGACGTGGGGAGCTGTTTTTT. The encoded protein is CASSLAPLAGRGELFF.

This chain connects TRBV19 to TRBJ2-1, with 9 positions matching TRBD1. This CDR3 is built from 20 residues. Germline assignment: CDR1 LNHDA and CDR2 SQIVND (reference sequence). After removal of 5 bases from V and 1 base from J, the junction contained 18 bases not matched to a gene. The CDR3 spells CASSPRDRGALASSYNEQFF. The CDR3 coding sequence is TGTGCCAGTAGTCCTCGAGACAGGGGGGCTTTAGCCTCGTCCTACAATGAGCAGTTCTTC.

The genes are TRBV5-1 and TRBJ2-3, with a possible D match to TRBD2 (6 bases). V was clipped by 2 bases and J by 6 bases, with 19 bases between them. The CDR3 runs to 16 residues. Germline V CDR1 and CDR2: SGHRS, YFSETQ. The CDR3 region has the DNA TGCGCCAGCAGCTTAGAAGGGACTGAGTCAGTTGATACGCAGTATTTT. Protein product: CASSLEGTESVDTQYF. The variable domain in full, completed from reference TRBV5-1 and TRBJ2-3, reads KAGVTQTPRYLIKTRGQQVTLSCSPISGHRSVSWYQQTPGQGLQFLFEYFSETQRNKGNFPGRFSGRQFSNSRSEMNVSTLELGDSALYLCASSLEGTESVDTQYFGPGTRLTVL.

The genes are TRBV2 and TRBJ2-7; TRBD2 is a possible D gene (6 bases). With 7 bases removed from V and 2 bases from J, the gap between germline ends came to 18 bases. The CDR3 length is 15 residues. Germline-derived CDR1 and CDR2 are SNHLY and FYNNEI. The CDR3 sequence is CASTTGTPGAYEQYF. The DNA of the CDR3 is TGTGCCAGCACCACCGGGACCCCGGGGGCCTACGAGCAGTACTTC.

The chain couples TRBV7-2 to TRBJ1-1; no clear D. Germline V CDR1 and CDR2: SGHTA, FQGNSA. The CDR3 length is 13 residues. Trimming removed 6 bases from V and 0 bases from J, with 8 bases in between. CDR3 DNA: TGTGCCAGCAGACGGGTTTTGAACACTGAAGCTTTCTTT. This codes for CASRRVLNTEAFF.

This chain connects TRBV18 to TRBJ1-4, with a weak D call TRBD1 (5 bases). This CDR3 contains 15 residues. Trimming shortened V by 6 bases and J by 4 bases, and 15 bases separated the two germline ends. Germline V lookup: CDR1 KGHSH, CDR2 LQKENI. Written as DNA, the CDR3 is TGTGCCAGCTCTCTGCTGGGGGAAGATAATGAAAAACTGTTTTTT. Translated: CASSLLGEDNEKLFF.

The chain recombines TRBV5-4 with TRBJ2-3, with TRBD2 matching 7 bases. Trimming cost V 0 bases and J 2 bases; bases outside gene matches: 3. CDR1 is SGHNT, CDR2 YYREEE, per germline (reference sequence). The CDR3 is 15 residues long. CDR3 region: CASSLGLADTDTQYF. DNA for the CDR3: TGTGCCAGCAGCTTGGGGCTAGCGGACACAGATACGCAGTATTTT.

The V gene is TRBV10-3, the J gene TRBJ2-5; no definite D call. Trimming shortened V by 0 bases and J by 4 bases, and 9 bases separated the two germline ends. The CDR3 loop spans 14 amino acids. From germline, CDR1 is ENHRY and CDR2 SYGVKD. CDR3 DNA sequence: TGTGCCATCAGTGAGTCTATTGGACGAGAGACCCAGTACTTC. Translated: CAISESIGRETQYF.

This clone was seen only once. The chain recombines TRBV10-2 with TRBJ2-5; D remains ambiguous. Between the trimmed V and J ends, which lost 0 bases and 2 bases, there was a span of 7 bases. This CDR3 contains 14 residues. From germline, CDR1 is WSHSY and CDR2 SAAADI. Here the CDR3 reads CASSESRKQETQYF. In nucleotides, the CDR3 is TGCGCCAGCAGTGAGTCCCGGAAACAAGAGACCCAGTACTTC.